This entry lists 29 T cell receptor beta chains sequenced from one sample in a study of T-cell memory formation after mild COVID-19. Each CDR3 protein is one row after TCRdb ran MiXCR on the 5' RACE reads. The table shows around 140,000 distinct CDR3 sequences, with 15% to 20% occurring only once. Input material: PBMCs or a T cell subset sorted from them (not recorded which). These receptors were collected from an adult woman who had mild COVID-19 (a few samples of this study predate the infection). Cell type and time point are not known.

This clonotype has more than one count but fewer than ten. The chain employs TRBV15 and TRBJ2-5; D uncertain. The V end lost 1 base, the J end lost 5 bases, and 14 bases lay between the germline ends. This CDR3 region has 15 residues. CDR1 is LNHNV, CDR2 YYDKDF, per germline (reference sequence). CDR3 loop: CATSRASEIGETQYF. The CDR3 region has the DNA TGTGCCACCAGCAGAGCTTCGGAGATTGGGGAGACCCAGTACTTC. Together with reference TRBV15 and TRBJ2-5, the CDR3 gives the full variable domain: DAMVIQNPRYQVTQFGKPVTLSCSQTLNHNVMYWYQQKSSQAPKLLFHYYDKDFNNEADTPDNFQSRRPNTSFCFLDIRSPGLGDTAMYLCATSRASEIGETQYFGPGTRLLVL.

The V gene is TRBV30, the J gene TRBJ2-3; the match to TRBD2 covers 13 bases. V dropped 5 bases and J dropped 8; count of bases not matched to a gene: 7. This CDR3 contains 14 residues. Germline values: CDR1 GTSNPN, CDR2 SVGIG (reference sequence). The DNA of the CDR3 is TGTGCCTGGGGACTAGCGGGGGCCGGGGGTACGCAGTATTTT. This gives the protein CAWGLAGAGGTQYF.

The rearrangement uses TRBV7-8 and TRBJ2-1, with a possible D match to TRBD2 (5 bases). Germline assignment: CDR1 SGHVS and CDR2 FQNEAQ. This CDR3 has 13 amino acids. Trimming stripped 4 bases from V and 10 bases from J, with 14 bases between. CDR3 bases: TGTGCCAGCAGCTCGCCGCTAGCTTGGGAGCAGTTCTTC. Translation gives CASSSPLAWEQFF.

This clonotype was counted between two and nine times. The CDR3 spells CAWPGYGGYTF. CDR3 DNA: TGTGCCTGGCCCGGCTACGGTGGCTACACCTTC. This chain uses TRBV30 with TRBJ1-2; D gene uncertain. V lost 5 bases to trimming and J lost 7 bases, with 11 bases between them. CDR1 is GTSNPN, CDR2 SVGIG, per germline (reference sequence). The CDR3 consists of 11 residues.

This clonotype came up a few times. The V call is TRBV10-3, the J call TRBJ2-7; TRBD2 agrees at 9 bases. Germline V CDR1 and CDR2: ENHRY, SYGVKD. V dropped 4 bases and J dropped 0; count of bases not matched to a gene: 4. The CDR3 has 15 amino acids. The CDR3, as DNA: TGTGCCATCAGTGGGCTAGCGGGGCTCTCCTACGAGCAGTACTTC. This gives the protein CAISGLAGLSYEQYF.

V gene TRBV15 combines with J gene TRBJ1-6; possibly TRBD1 for D (5 bases). Looked up from germline, CDR1 is LNHNV and CDR2 is YYDKDF (reference sequence). The CDR3 consists of 13 residues. V was shortened by 2 bases and J by 10 bases, with 9 bases between the two germline ends. CDR3 region: CATSRQGGSPLHF. The CDR3 coding sequence is TGTGCCACCAGCAGACAGGGTGGGTCACCCCTCCACTTT.

This clonotype was seen more than once but under ten times. V usage is TRBV3-1 and J usage is TRBJ2-7, with D uncertain. V was shortened by 1 base and J by 7 bases, with 17 bases between the two germline ends. The CDR3 runs 15 residues. Germline assignment: CDR1 LGHDT and CDR2 YNNKEL (reference sequence). CDR3 bases: TGTGCCAGCAGCCAAGTTGGCAGCCGTCTTGGGGAGCAGTACTTC. This gives the protein CASSQVGSRLGEQYF.

This clonotype was counted many times. The genes are TRBV7-6 and TRBJ2-5; TRBD1 might be the D (6 bases). V was shortened by 0 bases and J by 5 bases, with 10 bases between the two germline ends. Germline V gene lookup returns CDR1 SGHVS and CDR2 FNYEAQ. This CDR3 is built from 14 residues. CDR3 nucleotide sequence: TGTGCCAGCAGCTTAGCACAGGGTTGGGAGACCCAGTACTTC. It is translated as CASSLAQGWETQYF.

This clonotype has a handful of counts. The rearrangement links TRBV7-3 to TRBJ2-2; D not resolved. Germline assignment: CDR1 SGHTA and CDR2 FQGTGA. V was shortened by 2 bases and J by 4 bases, with 5 bases between the two germline ends. The length of the CDR3 is 13 residues. CDR3 sequence: CASSLSSTGELFF. The CDR3 region has the DNA TGTGCCAGCAGCTTATCCAGCACCGGGGAGCTGTTTTTT.

This sequence joins TRBV4-1 and TRBJ1-3, with TRBD1 matching 7 bases. V gave up 4 bases and J gave up 0 bases; unmatched junction bases: 15. From germline, CDR1 is MGHRA and CDR2 YSYEKL. The CDR3 consists of 19 residues. The CDR3 sequence is CASSPRLSGQLLSGNTIYF. The CDR3 coding sequence is TGCGCCAGCAGCCCAAGACTCTCGGGACAGCTTCTCTCTGGAAACACCATATATTTT.

This clonotype was observed a few times. The chain joins TRBV12-3 or TRBV12-4 to TRBJ1-1, with D hard to call. This CDR3 has 15 residues. V gave up 3 bases and J gave up 1 base, with 12 bases separating them. The CDR3 DNA follows: TGTGCCAGCAGTTTCGAGCGATCCCGGAACACTGAAGCTTTCTTT. It specifies CASSFERSRNTEAFF.

The chain joins TRBV6-2 or TRBV6-3 to TRBJ2-7; D not resolved. Trimming took 6 bases from V and 1 from J, leaving 10 bases between them. Germline-derived CDR1 and CDR2 are MNHEY and SVGEGT. The CDR3 loop spans 13 amino acids. Here the CDR3 reads CASRWAMSYEQYF. As DNA, the CDR3 is TGTGCCAGCAGATGGGCTATGTCCTACGAGCAGTACTTC.

This clonotype was counted a few times. This chain links TRBV4-3 with TRBJ2-1; 8 bases match TRBD1. After removal of 3 bases from V and 8 bases from J, the junction contained 3 bases not matched to a gene. From germline, CDR1 is LGHNA and CDR2 YSLEER. The CDR3 is 13 residues long. CDR3 region: CASSHSQGDEQFF. The CDR3 region has the DNA TGCGCCAGCAGCCACTCACAGGGGGATGAGCAGTTCTTC.

This clonotype showed up many times. The V gene is TRBV5-1, the J gene TRBJ2-1; weak D call: TRBD1 (5 bases). V lost 0 bases, J lost 6 bases, and 10 bases lay in between. The CDR3 spans 14 residues. Germline CDR1 SGHRS, CDR2 YFSETQ. CDR3 bases: TGCGCCAGCAGCTTGGAGCAGGGTTCCAATGAGCAGTTCTTC. Its translation is CASSLEQGSNEQFF.

The chain combines TRBV9 with TRBJ1-6, with 7 nucleotides matching TRBD1. The V segment lost 0 bases and the J segment 8 bases; nucleotides outside the gene matches: 5. The germline gives CDR1 SGDLS, CDR2 YYNGEE. This CDR3 contains 15 residues. CDR3 in DNA: TGTGCCAGCAGCGTAGGACAGGGCGCCGATTCACCCCTCCACTTT. Translated: CASSVGQGADSPLHF.

This clonotype was picked up a small number of times. The chain is built from TRBV4-1 and TRBJ2-5, with TRBD2 as a possible D gene (6 bases). V was cut by 3 bases and J by 7 bases, with 9 bases left in between. From germline, CDR1 is MGHRA and CDR2 YSYEKL. The CDR3 runs 12 residues. CDR3 coding DNA: TGCGCCAGCAGCCAGGGACTTGGGACCCAGTACTTC. It codes for CASSQGLGTQYF.

The table lists this clonotype with a few counts. V usage is TRBV4-1 and J usage is TRBJ2-5; TRBD2 matches at 11 bases. There are 18 residues in the CDR3. V shed 0 bases and J 4 bases; nucleotides not matched to a gene: 10. The V gene's germline CDR1 is MGHRA and CDR2 YSYEKL. CDR3: CASSQEGVTSGSGETQYF. The CDR3 bases are TGCGCCAGCAGCCAAGAGGGGGTAACTAGCGGGAGCGGAGAGACCCAGTACTTC.

The V call is TRBV10-3, the J call TRBJ1-2, with TRBD1 as a possible D gene (6 bases). From germline, CDR1 is ENHRY and CDR2 SYGVKD. Trimming left V 2 bases short and J 4 bases short, with 11 bases between. The CDR3 contains 14 residues. This CDR3 is CAISEPGDTYGYTF. The CDR3 DNA reads TGTGCCATCAGTGAGCCCGGGGACACCTATGGCTACACCTTC.

V gene TRBV6-2 or TRBV6-3 combines with J gene TRBJ1-1, with D unresolved. Germline-derived CDR1 and CDR2 are MNHEY and SVGEGT. V shed 5 bases and J shed 0 bases, with 10 bases lying between them. This CDR3 is built from 14 residues. This CDR3 is CASSRWAMNTEAFF. The CDR3 DNA follows: TGTGCCAGCAGTCGGTGGGCCATGAACACTGAAGCTTTCTTT.

This clonotype was seen only a few times. This chain uses TRBV7-3 with TRBJ2-1; 13 bases are shared with TRBD2. CDR1 is SGHTA and CDR2 is FQGTGA in the germline V gene. Trimming took 5 bases from V and 5 from J; bases not matched to a gene: 3. This CDR3 has 15 residues. For the CDR3, the DNA is TGTGCCAGCAGCATGACTAGCGGGGGGAACAATGAGCAGTTCTTC. The encoded protein is CASSMTSGGNNEQFF.

The rearrangement links TRBV4-1 to TRBJ1-3, with D unclear. The CDR3 runs 15 residues. CDR1 MGHRA and CDR2 YSYEKL come from the germline V gene. Trimming pared 4 bases from V and 1 base from J, leaving 11 bases between. CDR3 coding DNA: TGCGCCAGCAGCCGAGGTGCCCGATCTGGAAACACCATATATTTT. It specifies CASSRGARSGNTIYF.

The V and J genes are TRBV5-1 and TRBJ2-3; 9 nucleotides line up with TRBD1. Looked up from germline, CDR1 is SGHRS and CDR2 is YFSETQ. The ends lost 0 bases at V and 1 base at J; junction bases unmatched: 0. This CDR3 comprises 15 residues. CDR3 region: CASSLGQGGTDTQYF. The CDR3 region has the DNA TGCGCCAGCAGCTTGGGACAGGGGGGCACAGATACGCAGTATTTT.

There are a few counts of this clonotype. The chain recombines TRBV29-1 with TRBJ2-7; D might be TRBD2 (5 bases). Germline V gene sequence: CDR1 SQVTM, CDR2 ANQGSEA. Between the trimmed V and J ends, which lost 3 bases and 2 bases, there was a span of 11 bases. This CDR3 is 13 amino acids long. CDR3 sequence: CSVDSPGTYEQYF. The CDR3 coding sequence is TGCAGCGTTGATTCCCCCGGGACCTACGAGCAGTACTTC.

The chain recombines TRBV15 with TRBJ2-7, with TRBD2 matching over 10 bases. The CDR3 spans 17 residues. Trimming cost V 2 bases and J 2 bases; bases outside gene matches: 9. CDR1 is LNHNV and CDR2 is YYDKDF in the germline V gene (reference sequence). CDR3 amino acids: CATSRRTSGMEAYEQYF. The CDR3, as DNA: TGTGCCACCAGCAGAAGAACTAGCGGGATGGAGGCCTACGAGCAGTACTTC.

The table lists this clonotype with a few counts. The chain joins TRBV5-1 to TRBJ2-7; possibly TRBD1 for D (6 bases). Per germline, CDR1 SGHRS and CDR2 YFSETQ. V lost 0 bases, J lost 2 bases, and 9 bases lay in between. CDR3 length: 14 residues. Written as DNA, the CDR3 is TGCGCCAGCAGCTTGGTGGACAGCGCCTACGAGCAGTACTTC. This gives the protein CASSLVDSAYEQYF.

This clonotype was observed a few times. The chain couples TRBV29-1 to TRBJ2-7; TRBD1 agrees at 9 bases. Germline V gives CDR1 SQVTM, CDR2 ANQGSEA. The CDR3 is 14 residues long. V lost 1 base to trimming and J lost 1 base; unmatched junction nucleotides: 2. The chain's CDR3 is CSVEGGTGSYEQYF. DNA of the CDR3: TGCAGCGTTGAAGGGGGGACAGGGTCCTACGAGCAGTACTTC.

This clonotype came up a few times. The chain has TRBV10-3 and TRBJ2-5, with unresolved D. Trimming left V 6 bases short and J 2 bases short, with 10 bases between. This CDR3 has 13 residues. Germline-derived CDR1 and CDR2 are ENHRY and SYGVKD. The CDR3 nucleotides are TGTGCCATCAGCTCGCGAGATCAAGAGACCCAGTACTTC. The encoded protein is CAISSRDQETQYF.

The chain couples TRBV2 to TRBJ2-7; 12 positions match TRBD1. Trimming removed 4 bases from V and 6 bases from J; junction bases left unmatched: 13. Germline assignment: CDR1 SNHLY and CDR2 FYNNEI. This CDR3 region has 17 residues. This CDR3 is CASSGYSGDRGPAEQYF. In DNA form, the CDR3 reads TGTGCCAGCAGTGGTTATTCGGGGGACAGGGGGCCCGCCGAGCAGTACTTC.

This chain joins TRBV5-1 and TRBJ2-2; unclear D gene. CDR3 length equals 15 residues. CDR1 SGHRS and CDR2 YFSETQ come from the germline V gene. V gave up 0 bases and J gave up 2 bases, with 8 bases separating them. Written as DNA, the CDR3 is TGCGCCAGCAGCTTGGCCCAGGCCAACACCGGGGAGCTGTTTTTT. Amino acids: CASSLAQANTGELFF.